The entry that follows covers one T cell receptor beta chain sequence. This specimen comes from a study of technical replicates of blood from a handful of donors. Method: immunoSEQ multiplex PCR; TCRdb's copy keeps in-frame clones and lacks some. The sample lists roughly 62,000 clones, about 90% occurring once. Material: PBMCs. This receptor was taken from a human donor in good health. Some clones in this sample may be carry-over from other donors' samples.

The CDR3 sequence is CASSPSWERGGPNTQYF. Here the CDR3 DNA reads TGTGCCAGCAGCCCATCTTGGGAGCGGGGGGGCCCGAATACGCAGTATTTT. The rearrangement joins TRBV7-3 to TRBJ2-3, with TRBD2 identical over 10 bases. Germline V gives CDR1 SGHTA, CDR2 FQGTGA. The V gene end was trimmed by 5 bases and the J gene end by 7 bases; junction bases not matched to a gene: 15. CDR3 length: 17 residues. Looking up the rest from reference TRBV7-3 and TRBJ2-3 gives the full variable domain: GAGVSQTPSNKVTEKGKYVELRCDPISGHTALYWYRQSLGQGPEFLIYFQGTGAADDSGLPNDRFFAVRPEGSVSTLKIQRTERGDSAVYLCASSPSWERGGPNTQYFGPGTRLTVL.